Given below is one T cell receptor beta chain in context. The sample belongs to a study of beta chain features in type 1 diabetes. There are 14 residues in the CDR3. Per the germline V gene, CDR1 is PRHDT and CDR2 is FYEKMQ (reference sequence). V was pared by 5 bases and J by 1 base, with 2 bases of the junction left unmatched. All of the isolated RNA was reverse transcribed, so expressed TCRB transcripts were sequenced. This table comes from immunoSEQ multiplex PCR, and its TCRdb copy is limited to in-frame clones, with some not included. The sample contains 300,000 to 350,000 clones, less than 10% of which appear only once.

This sequence was found in a woman younger than 35 in good health. This chain joins TRBV13 and TRBJ2-4; 7 bases agree with TRBD1. Source material: central memory CD4+ T cells from blood. CDR3 protein: CASSQQGAKNIQYF. The CDR3 bases are TGTGCCAGCAGCCAACAGGGGGCCAAAAACATTCAGTACTTC.